Listed below are T cell receptor beta chains from one sample, sequenced in a study of breast tumors, draining lymph nodes, adjacent tissues. TCRdb called the multiplex PCR reads again in MiXCR, with one record for every CDR3 protein. The table has over 200,000 distinct CDR3 sequences, roughly 32% seen once; the top ten hold approximately 1.5%. The sample comprised axillary lymph node tissue. The receptors here all came from a female donor with breast cancer. Some clones in this sample may be carry-over from other donors' samples. CDR3s include the opening cysteine and the closing phenylalanine or tryptophan. The D gene is left open where the match is weak. Expanded clones get a size class; other rows say once, few or many, or leave the size out.

V gene: TRBV11-3; J gene: TRBJ2-1; D gene: -; clone size: many; CDR3 length: 16; CDR3 DNA: TGTGCCAGCAGATCACGGACTGGCACTTCCTACAATGAGCAGTTCTTC; CDR3 protein: CASRSRTGTSYNEQFF
V gene: TRBV6-1; J gene: TRBJ2-1; D gene: TRBD2; clone size: many; CDR3 length: 17; CDR3 DNA: TGTGCCAGCAGTGCCTTCCCGACTAGCGGGAACTACAATGAGCAGTTCTTC; CDR3 protein: CASSAFPTSGNYNEQFF
V gene: TRBV7-8; J gene: TRBJ2-2; D gene: -; clone size: many; CDR3 length: 14; CDR3 DNA: TGTGCCAGCAGCTTAGGTCTCGGGGCCGGGGAGCTGTTTTTT; CDR3 protein: CASSLGLGAGELFF
V gene: TRBV7-2; J gene: TRBJ2-1; D gene: -; clone size: -; CDR3 length: 13; CDR3 DNA: TGTGCCAGCTCCACTTCCGGGGAGCTGACGCAGTTCTTC; CDR3 protein: CASSTSGELTQFF
V gene: TRBV4-1; J gene: TRBJ2-1; D gene: TRBD2; clone size: few; CDR3 length: 17; CDR3 DNA: TGCGCCAGCAGCGGGAGCGCGGGAGGACGTGGTACGGATGAGCAGTTCTTC; CDR3 protein: CASSGSAGGRGTDEQFF
V gene: TRBV12-5; J gene: TRBJ1-1; D gene: TRBD1; clone size: -; CDR3 length: 16; CDR3 DNA: TGTGCTAGTGGTTTAGGGACAGGGGGTCCTGGCACTGAAGCTTTCTTT; CDR3 protein: CASGLGTGGPGTEAFF
V gene: TRBV6-5; J gene: TRBJ2-5; D gene: TRBD2; clone size: many; CDR3 length: 17; CDR3 DNA: TGTGCCAGCAGTCACCCGTCATCTAGCGGGTACCAAGAGACCCAGTACTTC; CDR3 protein: CASSHPSSSGYQETQYF
V gene: TRBV28; J gene: TRBJ1-6; D gene: -; clone size: many; CDR3 length: 14; CDR3 DNA: TGTGCCAGCAGTGCCCAGGAGGGGCGGTCACCCCTCCACTTT; CDR3 protein: CASSAQEGRSPLHF
V gene: TRBV20-1; J gene: TRBJ1-1; D gene: -; clone size: -; CDR3 length: 15; CDR3 DNA: TGCAGTGCTAGTAATTTTTGGGGCAGTAGCACTGAAGCTTTCTTT; CDR3 protein: CSASNFWGSSTEAFF
V gene: TRBV16; J gene: TRBJ1-6; D gene: -; clone size: many; CDR3 length: 13; CDR3 DNA: TGTGCCAGCAGCCCGTCGACGGGTTCACCCCTCCACTTT; CDR3 protein: CASSPSTGSPLHF
V gene: TRBV9; J gene: TRBJ2-3; D gene: -; clone size: -; CDR3 length: 12; CDR3 DNA: TGTGCCAGCAGCGTAGGGGGGATGGCCCAGTATTTT; CDR3 protein: CASSVGGMAQYF
V gene: TRBV9; J gene: TRBJ1-1; D gene: TRBD1; clone size: -; CDR3 length: 16; CDR3 DNA: TGTGCCAGCAGCGTAGTTTCCGGGACAGTGAACACTGAAGCTTTCTTT; CDR3 protein: CASSVVSGTVNTEAFF
V gene: TRBV20-1; J gene: TRBJ2-5; D gene: -; clone size: -; CDR3 length: 16; CDR3 DNA: TGCAGTGCTAGGGTGCAACGACAGCAGCGGCGGGAGACCCAGTACTTC; CDR3 protein: CSARVQRQQRRETQYF
V gene: TRBV27; J gene: TRBJ2-1; D gene: -; clone size: many; CDR3 length: 12; CDR3 DNA: TGTGCCAGCAGTTTATCGAGCAATGAGCAGTTCTTC; CDR3 protein: CASSLSSNEQFF
V gene: TRBV13; J gene: TRBJ2-4; D gene: -; clone size: many; CDR3 length: 15; CDR3 DNA: TGTGCCAGCAGCTTGAGAGGCCTAGCCAAAAACATTCAGTACTTC; CDR3 protein: CASSLRGLAKNIQYF
V gene: TRBV9; J gene: TRBJ2-7; D gene: TRBD2; clone size: -; CDR3 length: 16; CDR3 DNA: TGTGCCAGCAGCGCAGCGGGGCTAGCGGGAGTGCGGGAGCAGTACTTC; CDR3 protein: CASSAAGLAGVREQYF
V gene: TRBV10-3; J gene: TRBJ1-1; D gene: -; clone size: -; CDR3 length: 15; CDR3 DNA: TGTGCCATCAGTCGCTCCGGGACGGAGGACACTGAAGCTTTCTTT; CDR3 protein: CAISRSGTEDTEAFF
V gene: TRBV14; J gene: TRBJ1-2; D gene: -; clone size: many; CDR3 length: 13; CDR3 DNA: TGTGCCAGCAGCCAGGGCAGGGACTACGGCTACACCTTC; CDR3 protein: CASSQGRDYGYTF
V gene: TRBV19; J gene: TRBJ1-2; D gene: -; clone size: -; CDR3 length: 16; CDR3 DNA: TGTGCCAGTAGTATAGGAACTAGCGGGGAGTCCCATGGCTACACCTTC; CDR3 protein: CASSIGTSGESHGYTF
V gene: TRBV2; J gene: TRBJ2-1; D gene: -; clone size: -; CDR3 length: 15; CDR3 DNA: TGTGCCAGCAGAAAAGATGGGTGGACATCAAATGAGCAGTTCTTC; CDR3 protein: CASRKDGWTSNEQFF
V gene: TRBV2; J gene: TRBJ1-5; D gene: -; clone size: many; CDR3 length: 15; CDR3 DNA: TGTGCCAGCAGTGAAAGGAGTAGAGGGGTTGAACCCCAGCATTTT; CDR3 protein: CASSERSRGVEPQHF
V gene: TRBV9; J gene: TRBJ2-7; D gene: -; clone size: many; CDR3 length: 13; CDR3 DNA: TGTGCCAGCAGCGTAAAGGGAGTGGGGGAGCAGTACTTC; CDR3 protein: CASSVKGVGEQYF
V gene: TRBV11-2; J gene: TRBJ2-5; D gene: -; clone size: -; CDR3 length: 14; CDR3 DNA: TGTGCCAGCAGCTTACACTCTAGCCCGGGGACACAGTACTTC; CDR3 protein: CASSLHSSPGTQYF
V gene: TRBV6-1; J gene: TRBJ2-1; D gene: TRBD2; clone size: many; CDR3 length: 18; CDR3 DNA: TGTGCCAGCAGTGAATTAAGCCTGAGCGGGAGGATCGGGAATGAGCAGTTCTTC; CDR3 protein: CASSELSLSGRIGNEQFF
V gene: TRBV15; J gene: TRBJ2-3; D gene: -; clone size: many; CDR3 length: 12; CDR3 DNA: TGTGCCACCACTGGGTTAGCAGATACGCAGTATTTT; CDR3 protein: CATTGLADTQYF
V gene: TRBV3-1; J gene: TRBJ2-7; D gene: -; clone size: many; CDR3 length: 14; CDR3 DNA: TGTGCCAGCAGCGGGGGGAGAGGAGCTGGCGAGCAGTACTTC; CDR3 protein: CASSGGRGAGEQYF
V gene: TRBV11-3; J gene: TRBJ1-3; D gene: -; clone size: -; CDR3 length: 15; CDR3 DNA: TGTGCCAGCAGCTTATCCGGGACCCTTAGTGACACCATATATTTT; CDR3 protein: CASSLSGTLSDTIYF
V gene: TRBV10-3; J gene: TRBJ2-1; D gene: -; clone size: -; CDR3 length: 17; CDR3 DNA: TGTGCCATCAGTTCACAGGGGGGTAGCGGGGGTTGGGATGAGCAGTTCTTC; CDR3 protein: CAISSQGGSGGWDEQFF
V gene: TRBV11-2; J gene: TRBJ2-7; D gene: TRBD2; clone size: many; CDR3 length: 15; CDR3 DNA: TGTGCCAGCAGCTTAGCGGTAGGGAGGGACTACGAGCAGTACTTC; CDR3 protein: CASSLAVGRDYEQYF
V gene: TRBV6-2/TRBV6-3; J gene: TRBJ2-5; D gene: -; clone size: -; CDR3 length: 14; CDR3 DNA: TGTGCCAGCAGTCTTAATGCCGGGGAAGAGACCCAGTACTTC; CDR3 protein: CASSLNAGEETQYF
V gene: TRBV7-8; J gene: TRBJ2-1; D gene: TRBD2; clone size: -; CDR3 length: 20; CDR3 DNA: TGTGCCAGCAGCTTAGAGGTCTCCCCGGGACTAGCGGGAGTGGGCAATGAGCAGTTCTTC; CDR3 protein: CASSLEVSPGLAGVGNEQFF
V gene: TRBV6-6; J gene: TRBJ1-4; D gene: -; clone size: many; CDR3 length: 15; CDR3 DNA: TGTGCCAGCAAAGCTACAGGATCAACTAATGAAAAACTGTTTTTT; CDR3 protein: CASKATGSTNEKLFF
V gene: TRBV11-2; J gene: TRBJ2-1; D gene: -; clone size: many; CDR3 length: 16; CDR3 DNA: TGTGCCAGCAGCTTAGTTCGATTCCAATCGAACAATGAGCAGTTCTTC; CDR3 protein: CASSLVRFQSNNEQFF
V gene: TRBV29-1; J gene: TRBJ2-3; D gene: -; clone size: -; CDR3 length: 13; CDR3 DNA: TGCAGCTTATGGGTACTAGAACAAGATACGCAGTATTTT; CDR3 protein: CSLWVLEQDTQYF
V gene: TRBV24-1; J gene: TRBJ1-6; D gene: TRBD1; clone size: -; CDR3 length: 16; CDR3 DNA: TGTGCCACCAGTGATTCTGACAGGGACCTTAATTCACCCCTCCACTTT; CDR3 protein: CATSDSDRDLNSPLHF
V gene: TRBV12-3/TRBV12-4; J gene: TRBJ1-5; D gene: -; clone size: many; CDR3 length: 15; CDR3 DNA: TGTGCCAGCAGTTCTAGGGGGGGAGGAGATCAGCCCCAGCATTTT; CDR3 protein: CASSSRGGGDQPQHF
V gene: TRBV20-1; J gene: TRBJ1-5; D gene: -; clone size: once; CDR3 length: 14; CDR3 DNA: TGCAGTGCTAGGCAGGGGCAGGTAGGTCAGCCCCAGCATTTT; CDR3 protein: CSARQGQVGQPQHF
V gene: TRBV28; J gene: TRBJ1-2; D gene: -; clone size: many; CDR3 length: 15; CDR3 DNA: TGTGCCAGCAGTTTAGGCCTCCGACAAGGGTATGGCTACACCTTC; CDR3 protein: CASSLGLRQGYGYTF
V gene: TRBV5-8; J gene: TRBJ2-1; D gene: TRBD2; clone size: many; CDR3 length: 14; CDR3 DNA: TGTGCCAGCAGCTTGGCTAGCGGGAGATATGAGCAGTTCTTC; CDR3 protein: CASSLASGRYEQFF
V gene: TRBV6-2/TRBV6-3; J gene: TRBJ1-4; D gene: TRBD1; clone size: -; CDR3 length: 15; CDR3 DNA: TGTGCCAGCAGACAGGACAGGCCGCGGGAGGAAAAACTGTTTTTT; CDR3 protein: CASRQDRPREEKLFF
V gene: TRBV20-1; J gene: TRBJ2-4; D gene: TRBD2; clone size: many; CDR3 length: 16; CDR3 DNA: TGCAGTGCTAGAGACCCACAAAGCGGGAGTAATAACATTCAGTACTTC; CDR3 protein: CSARDPQSGSNNIQYF
V gene: TRBV28; J gene: TRBJ2-7; D gene: -; clone size: many; CDR3 length: 12; CDR3 DNA: TGTGCCAGCAGTCCTGGTCGGCACGAGCAGTACTTC; CDR3 protein: CASSPGRHEQYF
V gene: TRBV10-3; J gene: TRBJ2-3; D gene: -; clone size: many; CDR3 length: 13; CDR3 DNA: TGTGCCATCAGTGAGTCAGACGGAGATACGCAGTATTTT; CDR3 protein: CAISESDGDTQYF
V gene: TRBV6-1; J gene: TRBJ1-1; D gene: TRBD1; clone size: -; CDR3 length: 14; CDR3 DNA: TGTGCCAGCAGCCCACAGGGGCTGAACACTGAAGCTTTCTTT; CDR3 protein: CASSPQGLNTEAFF
V gene: TRBV29-1; J gene: TRBJ2-1; D gene: -; clone size: many; CDR3 length: 14; CDR3 DNA: TGCAGCGTTGAGAGGTACGGGGGTAACAATGAGCAGTTCTTC; CDR3 protein: CSVERYGGNNEQFF
V gene: TRBV24-1; J gene: TRBJ2-6; D gene: -; clone size: -; CDR3 length: 13; CDR3 DNA: TGTGCCACCAGTGATTTCTTTGGGGACGTCCTGACTTTC; CDR3 protein: CATSDFFGDVLTF